Here is one TCR beta chain with its context. Original processing notes: Estimation of nucleated cell counts relied on the amplification of reference gene primers. The repertoire was sequenced with immunoSEQ multiplex PCR; TCRdb's copy has only in-frame clones and lacks some. Clone size and the V and J calls come from that table; the DNA yielded D and trimming. The sample consists of approximately 240,000 clones, roughly nine tenths of them appearing once. Recruits, aged roughly 18 to 95 years, lived in roughly 22 US areas. This sample was taken from a study of blood T cell repertoires in COVID-19. About the research overall: The United States, Italy and Spain were the sources of the acute and convalescent COVID-19 samples.

This CDR3 spans 14 amino acids. V lost 1 base and J lost 4; bases outside the gene matches: 4. Germline CDR1 and CDR2: SGHDT and YYEEEE. This TCR came from a woman in her twenties or thirties with acute COVID-19. The chain combines TRBV5-6 with TRBJ2-7; 8 bases are a match to TRBD2. Sequenced: PBMCs or T cells enriched from blood (not recorded which). The CDR3 loop is CASSLRGGAYEQYF. The CDR3 DNA sequence: TGTGCCAGCAGCTTGCGGGGGGGTGCTTACGAGCAGTACTTC.